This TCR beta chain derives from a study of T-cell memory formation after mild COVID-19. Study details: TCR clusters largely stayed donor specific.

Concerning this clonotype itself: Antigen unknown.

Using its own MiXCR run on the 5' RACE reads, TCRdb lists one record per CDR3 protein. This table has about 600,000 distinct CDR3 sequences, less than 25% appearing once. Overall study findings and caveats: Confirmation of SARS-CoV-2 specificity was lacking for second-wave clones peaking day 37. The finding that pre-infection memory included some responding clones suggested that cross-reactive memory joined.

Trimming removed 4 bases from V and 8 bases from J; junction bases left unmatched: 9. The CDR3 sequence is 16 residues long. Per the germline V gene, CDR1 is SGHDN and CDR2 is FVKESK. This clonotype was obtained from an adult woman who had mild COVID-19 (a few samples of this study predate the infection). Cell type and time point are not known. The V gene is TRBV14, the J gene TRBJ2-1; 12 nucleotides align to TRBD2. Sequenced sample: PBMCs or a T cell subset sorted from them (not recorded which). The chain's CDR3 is CASSPWTSGADDEQFF. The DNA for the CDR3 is TGTGCCAGCAGCCCGTGGACTAGCGGGGCGGACGATGAGCAGTTCTTC.